The text below deals with one TCR beta chain. Antigen specificity is unknown. The sample is drawn from a study of PD-1 blockade in classical Hodgkin lymphoma. Notes on the study in general: Complete responders had baseline diversity similar to newly diagnosed patients. A significant rise in TCR diversity was seen by C4D1 for CD4+ cells but not for CD8+ cells.

Relapses following autologous stem cell transplantation were seen in all patients, with brentuximab vedotin exposure varying. It was by magnetic negative selection that CD4+ T cells were purified from thawed PBMCs. CDR1 SGHRS and CDR2 YFSETQ come from the germline V gene. V shed 0 bases and J shed 4 bases, with 11 bases lying between them. CDR3 size: 15 residues. This table comes from immunoSEQ multiplex PCR, and its TCRdb copy is limited to in-frame clones, with some not included. The table records 30,000 to 40,000 clones, 90% of them present only once. The receptor comes from a human donor with classical Hodgkin lymphoma. This specimen was CD4+ T cells from blood, taken at baseline. The J gene is TRBJ2-1, the V gene TRBV5-1, with a weak D call TRBD2 (6 bases). CDR3 sequence: CASSLEGLSYNEQFF. The CDR3 nucleotides are TGCGCCAGCAGCTTGGAGGGACTTTCATACAATGAGCAGTTCTTC.